This T cell receptor beta chain was identified during a study of OX40 agonist ivuxolimab in advanced cancers. Trimming cost V 0 bases and J 8 bases, with 13 bases left between them. The CDR3 is 14 residues long. Germline values: CDR1 PRHDT, CDR2 FYEKMQ (reference sequence). Generated by immunoSEQ multiplex PCR, the TCRdb table keeps only in-frame clones and is missing some. Of roughly 20,000 clones in the sample, about 80% were seen once. This TCR was sampled from an adult with an advanced solid tumor such as melanoma, head and neck, liver or kidney cancer. The chain carries TRBV13 and TRBJ1-2; tentative D call: TRBD1 (6 bases). The specimen was CD4+ or CD8+ T cells sorted from blood, collected in a trial of the OX40 agonist ivuxolimab. This CDR3 is CASSLGPGAKGYTF. CDR3 DNA sequence: TGTGCCAGCAGCTTAGGTCCGGGGGCTAAAGGCTACACCTTC.